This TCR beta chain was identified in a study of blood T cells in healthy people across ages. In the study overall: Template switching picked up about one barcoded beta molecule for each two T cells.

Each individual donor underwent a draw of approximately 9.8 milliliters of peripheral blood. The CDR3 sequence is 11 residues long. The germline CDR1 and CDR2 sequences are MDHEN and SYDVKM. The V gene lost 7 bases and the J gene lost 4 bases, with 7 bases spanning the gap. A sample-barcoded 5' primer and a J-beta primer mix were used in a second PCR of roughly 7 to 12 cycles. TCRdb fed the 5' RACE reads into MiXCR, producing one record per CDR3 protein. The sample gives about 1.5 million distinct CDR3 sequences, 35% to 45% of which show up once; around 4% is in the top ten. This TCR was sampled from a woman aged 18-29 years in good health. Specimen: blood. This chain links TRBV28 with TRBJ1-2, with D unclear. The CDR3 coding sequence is TGTGCCAGCACAGACTTCTATGGCTACACCTTC. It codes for CASTDFYGYTF.